Detailed here is one TCR beta chain. V dropped 3 bases and J dropped 10 bases, with 18 bases sitting between them. The V gene's germline CDR1 is MNHNS and CDR2 SASEGT. This CDR3 has 14 residues. The protocol was immunoSEQ multiplex PCR, while the TCRdb copy is restricted to in-frame clones and leaves out a portion. The top ten clones hold around 8.5% of a sample with 96,000 or so clones, over 85% of them seen once. The source of the sample is a study of control samples from healthy donors and cancer patients. The TCR sequence derives from a young man in good health. This chain uses TRBV6-1 with TRBJ1-1; no clear D gene. The source material was blood. The chain's CDR3 is CASSDGYWGFRAFF. The CDR3 coding sequence is TGTGCCAGCAGTGACGGGTATTGGGGTTTTCGAGCTTTCTTT.